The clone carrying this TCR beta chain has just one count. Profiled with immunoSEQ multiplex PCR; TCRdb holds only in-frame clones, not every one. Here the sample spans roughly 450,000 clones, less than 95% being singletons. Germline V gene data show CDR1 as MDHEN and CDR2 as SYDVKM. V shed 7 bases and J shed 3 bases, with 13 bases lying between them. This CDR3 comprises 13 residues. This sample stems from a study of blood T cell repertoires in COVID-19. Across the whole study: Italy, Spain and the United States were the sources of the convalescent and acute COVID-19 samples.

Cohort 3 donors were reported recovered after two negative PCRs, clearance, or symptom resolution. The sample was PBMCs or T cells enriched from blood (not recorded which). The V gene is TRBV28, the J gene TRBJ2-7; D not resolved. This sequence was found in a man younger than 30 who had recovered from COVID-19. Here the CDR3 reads CASINDSDYEQYF. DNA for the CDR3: TGTGCCAGCATTAATGACTCAGACTACGAGCAGTACTTC.